The sequence of this T cell receptor (beta chain) was determined in a study of siplizumab effects on memory and regulatory T cells. Study-wide points: An assignable naive or memory phenotype was lacking in roughly 75-96% of proliferating CD4+ or CD8+ clones. Proliferating Tregs' suppressive function in siplizumab cultures went unconfirmed. Alloreactive sequences that could be traced to unstimulated CD4+ memory cells showed a significant reduction under siplizumab.

The CDR3 is 13 residues long. V dropped 3 bases and J dropped 7 bases, with 10 bases sitting between them. Germline V gene sequence: CDR1 MNHEY, CDR2 SMNVEV (reference sequence). Roughly 10^5 TCR templates were assayed per sample. Assay: immunoSEQ multiplex PCR; the TCRdb copy retains only in-frame clones and omits some. The data hold 99,000 or so clones, with 93% observed a single time. As for this clone: What it binds is unknown.

This chain joins TRBV27 and TRBJ1-5; D is undetermined. The sequenced sample was Tregs sorted from blood. The clonotype originates from a human donor in good health. The CDR3 here is CASSLRTGQPQHF. The CDR3 nucleotides are TGTGCCAGCAGTTTGAGGACGGGCCAGCCCCAGCATTTT.